A selection of T cell receptor beta chains follows, all from one sample in a study of cytotoxic CD8 clonotypes in ibrutinib-treated CLL. TCRdb keeps only in-frame clones here, not all; method: immunoSEQ multiplex PCR. There are under 300,000 clones in the sample; about 72% occur only once, and 5.6% lies in the top ten. Specimen: PBMCs, collected at disease progression, from a patient treated with ibrutinib. Receptors were obtained from a human donor with chronic lymphocytic leukemia. Each CDR3 is given with its conserved first and last residue. A D gene is named only where the DNA matches it firmly.

j_gene | d_gene | v_gene | CDR3aa
TRBJ1-2 | TRBD1 | TRBV19 | CASSIDLLGQDGGYTF
TRBJ2-2 | NA | TRBV10-3 | CAISDRTDTGELFF
TRBJ2-3 | TRBD2 | TRBV27 | CASLGLAGGGYSTDTQYF
TRBJ2-5 | NA | TRBV7-6 | CASSLYQETQYF
TRBJ1-2 | NA | TRBV28 | CASSTLYGYTF
TRBJ2-7 | NA | TRBV29-1 | CSVGDGSYEQYF
TRBJ2-3 | NA | TRBV11-3 | CASSLGGGPDTQYF
TRBJ2-1 | NA | TRBV5-8 | CASSPHNEQFF
TRBJ1-1 | NA | TRBV7-9 | CASSLWGRTEAFF
TRBJ2-3 | NA | TRBV4-1 | CASSQAQASTDTQYF
TRBJ1-2 | NA | TRBV6-5 | CASSQGQNYGYTF
TRBJ2-7 | NA | TRBV18 | CASSPRGGVSYEQYF
TRBJ2-7 | TRBD1 | TRBV5-4 | CASSLGQGLSYEQYF
TRBJ1-1 | NA | TRBV11-2 | CASSQRPGVLEAFF
TRBJ2-7 | NA | TRBV5-4 | CASSRLGGRDYEQYF
TRBJ1-2 | TRBD1 | TRBV18 | CASSRDRVGNYGYTF
TRBJ1-2 | NA | TRBV29-1 | CSVGSTEAIYGYTF
TRBJ2-5 | TRBD1 | TRBV29-1 | CSVGGQVQETQYF
TRBJ2-7 | NA | TRBV4-1 | CASSLGIIYEQYF
TRBJ2-5 | NA | TRBV4-1 | CASSWTIPETQYF
TRBJ2-3 | NA | TRBV6-4 | CASSDEARDTQYF
TRBJ1-2 | TRBD1 | TRBV7-2 | CASSLAGQGSHTF
TRBJ2-5 | NA | TRBV28 | CASSLRQGRETQYF
TRBJ2-5 | NA | TRBV4-1 | CASSPGGPQTQYF
TRBJ2-3 | NA | TRBV5-1 | CASSGRVKDTQYF
TRBJ2-7 | TRBD2 | TRBV6-1 | CASSVQVGGAYEQYF
TRBJ2-2 | NA | TRBV27 | CASSLVVSGELFF
TRBJ1-1 | NA | TRBV6-5 | CASSYIGTTEAFF
TRBJ1-2 | TRBD1 | TRBV25-1 | CASSDATGGYGYTF
TRBJ2-5 | NA | TRBV7-3 | CASSLSLGGQETQYF
TRBJ2-2 | NA | TRBV7-6 | CASSLERTTLAGELFF
TRBJ1-3 | NA | TRBV28 | CASSRPGLNSGNTIYF
TRBJ1-5 | TRBD1 | TRBV7-2 | CASSLDRDPQHF
TRBJ1-1 | NA | TRBV5-1 | CASSLGAGNTEAFF
TRBJ1-2 | TRBD1 | TRBV4-3 | CASSQDPDRASRYGYTF
TRBJ2-7 | TRBD2 | TRBV10-2 | CASRTSGSAYEQYF
TRBJ1-4 | NA | TRBV6-1 | CASSDLSPAVGEKLFF
TRBJ2-2 | TRBD2 | TRBV2 | CASILAGGQSGELFF
TRBJ2-1 | TRBD2 | TRBV18 | CASSPPVRGGNEQFF
TRBJ1-1 | NA | TRBV11-2 | CASSTGRTEAFF
TRBJ1-1 | NA | TRBV5-4 | CASSIQLTQNTEAFF